Included here is one T cell receptor beta chain sequence, with context. This clonotype was seen more than once but under ten times. Its binding antigen is unknown. One base away there is no much larger clone; base qualities are not given. This sample's treatment or condition label indicates: live attenuated yellow fever vaccine strain. PBMCs were isolated from peripheral blood using a standard Ficoll-Paque protocol. Dynabeads CD4 and CD8 positive selection kits were used to isolate CD4 and CD8 T-cell fractions. TriZol was used to extract RNA from bulk PBMCs, CD4 and CD8 fractions, and dextramer-positive and dextramer-negative fractions. Reads for this sample came from an Illumina NovaSeq 6000. TCR cDNA was synthesized by 5'RACE template switching, through which a universal primer site and unique molecular identifiers were introduced. Priming for cDNA synthesis came from both the TCR alpha and TCR beta constant segments. Library amplification involved two PCR steps, and the second step added sample barcodes and sequencing adapters. Sequencing of the libraries was done on either Illumina HiSeq 2500 (2x100 bp) or NovaSeq (2x150 bp). On the authors' methods: MIGEC handled demultiplexing of reads and collapsing into UMI consensus sequences, while MiXCR performed V(D)J alignment. Vaccine-responding clonotypes were defined with edgeR using replicate PBMC samples, requiring FDR below 0.01 and a log2 fold change above 5 up to day 15. CD4 or CD8 identity was assigned to each bulk clonotype according to whether the clonotype was present at higher abundance in the sequenced CD4 repertoire or the sequenced CD8 repertoire. TCRdb trimmed public reads at Q25 via fastp, called clones via MiXCR and kept in-frame beta chains. Rows with a matching CDR3 protein are joined into one entry that keeps the most common DNA and genes. The V and J calls were not made by the authors but by TCRdb's processing. In this sample the table shows 150,000 to 200,000 distinct CDR3 sequences, approximately 11% of which occur a single time. The ten most abundant clones make up 30% to 45% of the sample.

Between the V and J ends, shortened by 1 base and 5 bases respectively, the junction contains 11 bases. The germline V gene (reference sequence) yields SEHNR for CDR1 and FQNEAQ for CDR2. Including cysteine and phenylalanine, the CDR3 has 14 amino acids. Only CDR3 DNA remains: 42 bases, in frame from the first base. The sample belongs to a study of T cells after yellow fever vaccination (dated by TCRdb to the late 2010s). Describing the broader study: Libraries from fractions with low cell numbers were prepared with the SMART-Seq v4 Ultra Low Input RNA kit. Two healthy male donors made up the cohort, one aged 18 to 30 years and the other aged 30 to 40 years. To track T-cell clones before and after primary and booster YFV17D yellow fever vaccination, bulk TCR alpha and beta repertoires were sequenced longitudinally. Blood was collected at multiple timepoints before and after primary and secondary immunization, and bulk PBMC replicates and cell subsets were isolated. What the work shows at the level of the full study, not this receptor alone: FACS-sorted repertoires could contain abundant contaminating clonotypes from the bulk population, so computational filtering was required. A small share of clonotypes occurred in both CD4 and CD8 compartments, likely arising from convergent recombination. The secondary T-cell response was weaker than the primary response but faster, peaking on day 5 instead of day 15. Only a couple of donors were included in the study, so the extent to which the findings can be generalized is limited. Most clones expanded after primary vaccination (roughly 96% of CD4 and approximately 90% of CD8) were re-detected after the booster, suggesting that broad memory maintenance occurred.

The receptor's source is a man aged 18 to 30 who received the YFV17D yellow fever vaccine. The rearrangement joined TRBV7-9 to TRBJ1-1; no confident D gene assignment can be made. Sequenced material: CD8+ T cells sorted from PBMCs, taken 15 days after the yellow fever booster vaccination. For the CDR3, the sequence is CASSLGSAGTEAFF. The DNA is as follows: TGTGCCAGCAGCTTAGGATCCGCCGGGACTGAAGCTTTCTTT.